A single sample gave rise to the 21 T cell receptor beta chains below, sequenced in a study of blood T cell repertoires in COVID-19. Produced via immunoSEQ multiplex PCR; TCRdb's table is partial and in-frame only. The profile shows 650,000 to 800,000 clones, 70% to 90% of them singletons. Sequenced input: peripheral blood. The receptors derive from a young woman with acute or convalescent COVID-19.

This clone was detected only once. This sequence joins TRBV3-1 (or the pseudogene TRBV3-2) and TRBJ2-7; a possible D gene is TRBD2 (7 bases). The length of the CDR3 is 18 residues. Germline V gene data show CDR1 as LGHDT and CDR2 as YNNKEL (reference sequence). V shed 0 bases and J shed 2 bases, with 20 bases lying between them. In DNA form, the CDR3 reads TGTGCCAGCAGCCAAGATGGGGGGAGGGACACCACCACCTACGAGCAGTACTTC. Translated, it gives CASSQDGGRDTTTYEQYF.

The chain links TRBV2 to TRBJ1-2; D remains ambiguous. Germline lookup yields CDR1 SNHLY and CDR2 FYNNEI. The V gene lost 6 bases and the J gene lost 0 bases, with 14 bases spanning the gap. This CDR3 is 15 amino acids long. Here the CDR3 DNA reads TGTGCCAGCAGGGAGAAATGGGTAGCTAACTATGGCTACACCTTC. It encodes CASREKWVANYGYTF.

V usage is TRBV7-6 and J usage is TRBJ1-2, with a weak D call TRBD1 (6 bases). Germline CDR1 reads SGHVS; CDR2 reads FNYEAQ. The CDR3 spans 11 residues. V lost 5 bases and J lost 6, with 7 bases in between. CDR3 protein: CASSHRDGYTF. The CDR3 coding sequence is TGTGCCAGCAGCCACAGGGATGGCTACACCTTC.

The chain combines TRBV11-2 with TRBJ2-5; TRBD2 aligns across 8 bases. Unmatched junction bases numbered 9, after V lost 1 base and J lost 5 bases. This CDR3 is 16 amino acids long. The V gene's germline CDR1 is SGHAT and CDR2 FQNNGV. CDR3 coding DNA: TGTGCCAGCAGCTTAGGGAGTCCTAGCGGGTATGAGACCCAGTACTTC. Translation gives CASSLGSPSGYETQYF.

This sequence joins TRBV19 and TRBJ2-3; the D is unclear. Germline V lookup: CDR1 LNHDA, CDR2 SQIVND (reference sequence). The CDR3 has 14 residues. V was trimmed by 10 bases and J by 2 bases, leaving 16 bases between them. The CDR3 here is CATSSDFLTDTQYF. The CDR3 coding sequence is TGTGCCACCTCGAGCGACTTCCTCACAGATACGCAGTATTTT.

The CDR3 loop is CASSHYWGETNEKLFF. In DNA, the CDR3 is TGTGCCAGCTCCCACTACTGGGGGGAGACTAATGAAAAACTGTTTTTT. The rearrangement links TRBV27 to TRBJ1-4; a weak D match, TRBD1 (5 bases). Germline V lookup: CDR1 MNHEY, CDR2 SMNVEV (reference sequence). The germline V and J ends were trimmed by 8 bases and 2 bases, with 18 bases remaining between them. The CDR3 totals 16 residues.

CDR3 bases: TGTGCCAGCAGCCGAATCCCGGGACATAGCCATAATTCACCCCTCCACTTT. Translating gives CASSRIPGHSHNSPLHF. This chain links TRBV11-2 with TRBJ1-6, with TRBD1 as a possible D gene (6 bases). CDR1 is SGHAT and CDR2 is FQNNGV in the germline V gene. Trimming stripped 5 bases from V and 5 bases from J, with 19 bases between. CDR3 size: 17 residues.

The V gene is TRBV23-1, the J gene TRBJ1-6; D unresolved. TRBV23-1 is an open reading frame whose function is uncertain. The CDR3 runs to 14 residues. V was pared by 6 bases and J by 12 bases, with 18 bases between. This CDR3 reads CASSSPLNDKPLHF. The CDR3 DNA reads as TGCGCCAGCAGCTCCCCCCTAAACGATAAACCCCTCCACTTT.

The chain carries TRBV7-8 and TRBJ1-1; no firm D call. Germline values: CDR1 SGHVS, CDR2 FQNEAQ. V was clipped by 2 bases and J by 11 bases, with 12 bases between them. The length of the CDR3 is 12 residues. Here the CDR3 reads CASSLSGSRAFF. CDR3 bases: TGTGCCAGCAGCTTATCAGGCAGTCGGGCTTTCTTT.

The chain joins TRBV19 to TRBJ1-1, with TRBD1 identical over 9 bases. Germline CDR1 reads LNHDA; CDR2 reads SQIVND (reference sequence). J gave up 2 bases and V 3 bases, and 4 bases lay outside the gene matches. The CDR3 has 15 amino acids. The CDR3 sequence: CASSMWGQGNTEAFF. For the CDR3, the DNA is TGTGCCAGTAGTATGTGGGGACAGGGTAACACTGAAGCTTTCTTT.

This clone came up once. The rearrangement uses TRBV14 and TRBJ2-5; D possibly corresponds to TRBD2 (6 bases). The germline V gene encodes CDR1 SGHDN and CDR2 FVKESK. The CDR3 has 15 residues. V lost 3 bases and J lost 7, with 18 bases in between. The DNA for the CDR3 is TGTGCCAGCAGCCAGGTGGGAAACAGGAGGGGGACCCAGTACTTC. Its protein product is CASSQVGNRRGTQYF.

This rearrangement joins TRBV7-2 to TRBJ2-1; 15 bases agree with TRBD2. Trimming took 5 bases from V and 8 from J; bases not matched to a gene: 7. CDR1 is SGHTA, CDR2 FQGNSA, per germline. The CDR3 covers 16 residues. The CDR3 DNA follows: TGTGCCAGCAGCCCACCCGGACTAGCGGGGGGGCATGAGCAGTTCTTC. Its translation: CASSPPGLAGGHEQFF.

The CDR3 DNA sequence: TGTGCCAGCAGTTTAATGCCCCCCCGGGGAGCCCTCTATGGCTACACCTTC. Translation: CASSLMPPRGALYGYTF. The chain uses TRBV27 and TRBJ1-2; no clear D gene. The V and J ends lost 2 bases and 4 bases respectively, with 20 bases between them. Germline-derived CDR1 and CDR2 are MNHEY and SMNVEV (reference sequence). The CDR3 covers 17 residues.

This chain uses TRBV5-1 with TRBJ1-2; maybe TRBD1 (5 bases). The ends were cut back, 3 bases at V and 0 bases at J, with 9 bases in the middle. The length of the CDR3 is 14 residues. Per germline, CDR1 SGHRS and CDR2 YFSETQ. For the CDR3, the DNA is TGCGCCAGCAGCTCCTTGGGGCCTAACTATGGCTACACCTTC. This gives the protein CASSSLGPNYGYTF.

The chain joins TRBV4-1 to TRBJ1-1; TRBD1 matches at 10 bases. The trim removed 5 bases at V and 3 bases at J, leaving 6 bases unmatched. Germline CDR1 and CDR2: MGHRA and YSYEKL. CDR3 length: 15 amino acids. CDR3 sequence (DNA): TGCGCCAGCAGCGATAGAGGGACAGGGGACACTGAAGCTTTCTTT. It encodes CASSDRGTGDTEAFF.

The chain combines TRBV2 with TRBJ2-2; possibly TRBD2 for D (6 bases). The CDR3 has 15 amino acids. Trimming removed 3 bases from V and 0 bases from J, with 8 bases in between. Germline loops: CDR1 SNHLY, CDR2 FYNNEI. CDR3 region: CASSERTTNTGELFF. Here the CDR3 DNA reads TGTGCCAGCAGTGAGAGGACTACGAACACCGGGGAGCTGTTTTTT.

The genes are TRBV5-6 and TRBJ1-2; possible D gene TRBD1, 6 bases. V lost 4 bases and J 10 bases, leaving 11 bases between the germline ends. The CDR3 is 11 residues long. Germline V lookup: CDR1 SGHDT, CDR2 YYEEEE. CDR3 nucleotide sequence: TGTGCCAGCAGCGGGGGCAAGCCCTACACCTTC. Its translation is CASSGGKPYTF.

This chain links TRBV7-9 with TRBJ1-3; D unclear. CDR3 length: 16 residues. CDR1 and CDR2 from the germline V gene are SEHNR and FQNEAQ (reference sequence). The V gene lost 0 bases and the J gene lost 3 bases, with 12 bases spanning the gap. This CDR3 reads CASSLAGPGSGNTIYF. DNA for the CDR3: TGTGCCAGCAGCTTAGCAGGTCCCGGGAGTGGAAACACCATATATTTT.

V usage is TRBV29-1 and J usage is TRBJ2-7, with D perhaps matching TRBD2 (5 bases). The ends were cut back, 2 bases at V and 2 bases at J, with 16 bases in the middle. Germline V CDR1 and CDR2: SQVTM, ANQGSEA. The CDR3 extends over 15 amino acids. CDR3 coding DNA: TGCAGCGTTGAAACTTGGTTGGAGACTACCTACGAGCAGTACTTC. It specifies CSVETWLETTYEQYF.

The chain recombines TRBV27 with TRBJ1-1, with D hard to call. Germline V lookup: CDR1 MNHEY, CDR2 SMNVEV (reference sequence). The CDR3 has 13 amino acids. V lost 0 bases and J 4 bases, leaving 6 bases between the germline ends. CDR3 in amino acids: CASSLSWPTEAFF. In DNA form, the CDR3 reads TGTGCCAGCAGTTTATCCTGGCCCACTGAAGCTTTCTTT.

DNA of the CDR3: TGTGCCAGCTCTCTAACAGAGTTCGGTGAAGCTTTCTTT. Its translation is CASSLTEFGEAFF. The chain links TRBV18 to TRBJ1-1, with D hard to call. Trimming pared 6 bases from V and 7 bases from J, leaving 15 bases between. Germline lookup yields CDR1 KGHSH and CDR2 LQKENI. There are 13 residues in the CDR3.